The 16 T cell receptor beta chains presented below share a single source sample, sequenced in a study of neurological immune-mediated disorders. In TCRdb, the 5' RACE reads were re-called with MiXCR into one record per CDR3 protein. The table lists 35,000 to 45,000 distinct CDR3 sequences, 7% to 8% of them singletons. The specimen was PBMCs. These receptors were collected from a woman aged 40 to 50 in good health.

This clonotype was counted ten times or more. The chain joins TRBV7-3 to TRBJ2-3, with D perhaps TRBD2 (6 bases). Germline CDR1 and CDR2: SGHTA and FQGTGA. CDR3 length: 14 amino acids. Trimming took 3 bases from V and 2 from J, leaving 9 bases between them. CDR3 amino acids: CASSFGGPTDTQYF. In DNA form, the CDR3 reads TGTGCCAGCAGCTTTGGAGGGCCCACAGATACGCAGTATTTT.

This clonotype has at least ten counts. V gene TRBV7-9 combines with J gene TRBJ2-7; 8 nucleotides line up with TRBD1. Germline V lookup: CDR1 SEHNR, CDR2 FQNEAQ (reference sequence). The CDR3 runs 15 residues. Losses at the gene ends were 2 bases for V and 2 bases for J; bases not matched to a gene: 5. As DNA, the CDR3 is TGTGCCAGCAGCTTAATCGGGACAGGCACCTACGAGCAGTACTTC. It yields the protein CASSLIGTGTYEQYF.

This clonotype was counted ten times or more. V gene TRBV6-1 combines with J gene TRBJ1-2; D is perhaps TRBD1 (5 bases). This CDR3 is 16 amino acids long. Germline V CDR1 and CDR2: MNHNS, SASEGT. V gave up 2 bases and J gave up 4 bases, with 17 bases separating them. CDR3 DNA sequence: TGTGCCAGCAGTGAAATTAGGCTGGGGCAGGCCTATGGCTACACCTTC. Protein: CASSEIRLGQAYGYTF.

This clonotype occurred many times. J is TRBJ2-7 and V is TRBV27; 9 bases are shared with TRBD1. The junction had 8 bases not matched to a gene; V was cut back by 10 bases and J by 7 bases. Per the germline V gene, CDR1 is MNHEY and CDR2 is SMNVEV (reference sequence). This CDR3 contains 12 residues. The CDR3 DNA sequence: TGTGCCACCCGGGACAGGGCGGGAGAGCAGTACTTC. It specifies CATRDRAGEQYF.

This clonotype was counted at least ten times. V is TRBV6-2 or TRBV6-3 and J is TRBJ2-7; no reliable D call. CDR3 length: 14 amino acids. Trimming left V 5 bases short and J 7 bases short, with 18 bases between. Germline V gives CDR1 MNHEY, CDR2 SVGEGT. CDR3 amino acids: CASSPQQGLWEQYF. In nucleotides, the CDR3 is TGTGCCAGCAGTCCCCAGCAAGGGTTGTGGGAGCAGTACTTC.

This clonotype was picked up many times. V is TRBV20-1 and J is TRBJ1-2, with 8 bases identical to TRBD1. Unmatched junction bases numbered 11, after V lost 5 bases and J lost 0 bases. From germline, CDR1 is DFQATT and CDR2 SNEGSKA (reference sequence). CDR3 length: 16 residues. This chain's CDR3 is CSAPPGGGISNYGYTF. For the CDR3, the DNA is TGCAGTGCTCCCCCAGGGGGCGGAATTTCTAACTATGGCTACACCTTC.

This clonotype was seen repeatedly, ten times or more. V gene TRBV20-1 combines with J gene TRBJ1-2; no definite D call. V lost 6 bases and J 1 base, leaving 15 bases between the germline ends. This CDR3 has 14 residues. From germline, CDR1 is DFQATT and CDR2 SNEGSKA (reference sequence). CDR3 in amino acids: CSATKLGINYGYTF. As DNA, the CDR3 is TGCAGTGCAACAAAACTGGGGATTAACTATGGCTACACCTTC.

This clonotype was counted many times. The CDR3 reads CASSPRDRSSYEQYF. CDR3 nucleotide sequence: TGTGCCAGCAGTCCCCGGGACAGGAGCTCCTACGAGCAGTACTTC. V is TRBV2 and J is TRBJ2-7, with 8 bases identical to TRBD1. The V gene end was trimmed by 5 bases and the J gene end by 0 bases; junction bases not matched to a gene: 6. Germline V gene data show CDR1 as SNHLY and CDR2 as FYNNEI. The CDR3 is made up of 15 amino acids.

This clonotype has a count of ten or more. As DNA, the CDR3 is TGTGCCAGCAGATCCGGGACTAGCGAGGTAGAGACCCAGTACTTC. Residues: CASRSGTSEVETQYF. This chain connects TRBV27 to TRBJ2-5; 10 nucleotides agree with TRBD2. CDR3 length: 15 residues. Germline V gene sequence: CDR1 MNHEY, CDR2 SMNVEV (reference sequence). The V segment lost 6 bases and the J segment 4 bases; nucleotides outside the gene matches: 8.

This clonotype rates as medium-sized (0.01 to 0.1%). The rearrangement joins TRBV18 to TRBJ2-5; possible D gene TRBD2, 6 bases. CDR1 KGHSH and CDR2 LQKENI come from the germline V gene. This CDR3 comprises 13 residues. V lost 2 bases, J lost 4 bases, and 8 bases lay in between. CDR3 in DNA: TGTGCCAGCTCACCAAGGGACTCAGAGACCCAGTACTTC. It codes for CASSPRDSETQYF.

Ten or more counts support this clonotype. This rearrangement joins TRBV5-1 to TRBJ1-4; D unresolved. V lost 0 bases and J lost 0, with 12 bases in between. Germline CDR1 is SGHRS and CDR2 is YFSETQ. The CDR3 is made up of 17 amino acids. CDR3 in DNA: TGCGCCAGCAGCTTGGCCGGGATAGCCTCAACTAATGAAAAACTGTTTTTT. Protein: CASSLAGIASTNEKLFF.

This clonotype has a count of ten or more. The rearrangement joins TRBV6-6 to TRBJ1-2, with unresolved D. This CDR3 has 15 amino acids. From germline, CDR1 is MNHNY and CDR2 SVGAGI (reference sequence). The V end lost 5 bases, the J end lost 4 bases, and 17 bases lay between the germline ends. CDR3 sequence (DNA): TGTGCCAGCAGTCGCACAACCTTGACCGGCTATGGCTACACCTTC. Residues: CASSRTTLTGYGYTF.

This clonotype was counted ten times or more. The genes are TRBV5-1 and TRBJ2-3; no definite D call. The ends were cut back, 3 bases at V and 1 base at J, with 12 bases in the middle. The CDR3 extends over 15 amino acids. Germline V gene data show CDR1 as SGHRS and CDR2 as YFSETQ. CDR3 loop: CASSSTPTGTDTQYF. In nucleotides, the CDR3 is TGCGCCAGCAGCTCCACACCGACCGGCACAGATACGCAGTATTTT.

This clonotype occurred many times. This chain uses TRBV7-2 with TRBJ1-1, with D unclear. V was cut by 5 bases and J by 11 bases, with 21 bases left in between. Per germline, CDR1 SGHTA and CDR2 FQGNSA. This CDR3 is 14 amino acids long. The CDR3 is CASSPDPGSRGAFF. CDR3 sequence (DNA): TGTGCCAGCAGCCCAGACCCGGGATCCCGCGGGGCTTTCTTT.

Many counts were recorded for this clonotype. The chain links TRBV9 to TRBJ1-2; TRBD1 aligns across 7 bases. Germline CDR1 is SGDLS and CDR2 is YYNGEE. The CDR3 totals 13 residues. After removal of 4 bases from V and 6 bases from J, the junction contained 6 bases not matched to a gene. The CDR3 loop is CASSRGGVDGYTF. In DNA form, the CDR3 reads TGTGCCAGCAGCAGAGGGGGCGTCGATGGCTACACCTTC.

This clonotype was recorded at least ten times. The gene calls are TRBV7-2 and TRBJ2-1; D is perhaps TRBD2 (7 bases). The length of the CDR3 is 18 residues. V lost 5 bases, J lost 5 bases, and 25 bases lay in between. Germline V lookup: CDR1 SGHTA, CDR2 FQGNSA. This CDR3 reads CASSPDPPGGPLNNEQFF. The CDR3 coding sequence is TGTGCCAGCAGCCCCGACCCACCGGGGGGCCCCCTTAACAATGAGCAGTTCTTC.